A selection of T cell receptor beta chains follows, all from one sample in a study of cytomegalovirus exposure and HLA in healthy donors. The data were produced by immunoSEQ multiplex PCR, yet TCRdb's version contains in-frame clones alone and is incomplete. This sample has about 140,000 clones, with 60% to 85% found just once. Sequencing was performed on PBMCs. The receptors were sampled from a man between 18 and 29 years old in good health and CMV-seronegative. Each CDR3 is given with its conserved first and last residue. D genes are given only for firm matches.

>TRBJ2-1|TRBV28|TRBD2
CASSFGGLAAYNEQFF
>TRBJ2-3|TRBV28|TRBD1
CASGTHRGPVDTQYF
>TRBJ1-1|TRBV19|TRBD1
CASRKVGQANTEAFF
>TRBJ1-1|TRBV19|TRBD1
CASSAVGTGKWKAFF
>TRBJ1-5|TRBV7-6|.
CASSLGGENQPQHF
>TRBJ2-3|TRBV12-2|.
CASRFSGVSTDTQYF
>TRBJ1-5|TRBV18|.
CASSPPRGTGFQPQHF
>TRBJ2-7|TRBV27|TRBD2
CASSFSQGAGVGYEQYF
>TRBJ2-1|TRBV7-9|TRBD2
CASSASGLAGGAYNEQFF
>TRBJ2-6|TRBV11-2|.
CASSSEGAGANVLTF
>TRBJ2-5|TRBV18|.
CASSSGNQETQYF
>TRBJ2-5|TRBV9|TRBD1
CASSVEGQRKETQYF
>TRBJ1-3|TRBV28|TRBD1
CASSLGGTAGNTIYF